In its sample, the clone carrying this TCR beta chain is medium-sized. Its antigen is currently unknown. The sample originates from a study of vaccination and CD4 T cells after COVID-19. Treatment reported: roughly 10-day PBMC culture with coronavirus spike peptide pools or control peptides (ViraFEST assay). Peptide-pool expansion of antigen-specific T cells preceded TCR sequencing in ViraFEST. Half the medium was replaced with fresh IL-2 medium on days 3 and 7. After removal of 5 bases from V and 1 base from J, the junction contained 7 bases not matched to a gene. The length of the CDR3 is 15 residues. Germline V gives CDR1 DFQATT, CDR2 SNEGSKA (reference sequence). CD4+ T cells that had been cultured provided DNA sequenced with the Oncomine TCR Beta short-read assay. TCRdb reprocessed the PCR reads with MiXCR, giving one entry per CDR3 protein. The sample lists some 12,000 distinct CDR3 sequences, roughly 30% occurring once.

The sequenced sample was CD4+ T cells from blood, cultured in vitro, obtained after SARS-CoV-2 vaccination. The sequence was obtained from a human donor who had recovered from COVID-19. J is TRBJ2-7 and V is TRBV20-1, with 11 bases matching TRBD2. As DNA, the CDR3 is TGCAGTGCTCTAAAGAGACTAGCGGGGTCCTACGAGCAGTACTTC. Protein: CSALKRLAGSYEQYF.